This is a list of T cell receptor beta chains from one sample in a study of T-cell memory formation after mild COVID-19. TCRdb used MiXCR to reprocess the 5' RACE reads, holding one entry per CDR3 protein. The profile shows about 450,000 distinct CDR3 sequences, 23% of them singletons. The sequencing input was PBMCs or a T cell subset sorted from them (not recorded which). These receptors were obtained from an adult woman who had mild COVID-19 (a few samples of this study predate the infection). Cell type and time point are not known. CDR3s include the opening cysteine and the closing phenylalanine or tryptophan. D genes are given only for firm matches. Not all rows give a size; the values are once, few, many and, for expanded clones, a class.

TRBD2	TRBJ2-1	NA	TRBV9	CASSVGLASGSEGQFF	TGTGCCAGCAGCGTAGGGTTGGCTAGCGGGAGTGAAGGGCAGTTCTTC
TRBD1	TRBJ2-7	NA	TRBV6-5	CASSQIPGQGSYEQYF	TGTGCCAGCAGTCAGATTCCGGGACAGGGTTCCTACGAGCAGTACTTC
TRBD2	TRBJ2-1	many	TRBV20-1	CSAGPSGATYNEQFF	TGCAGTGCCGGGCCTAGCGGGGCAACCTACAATGAGCAGTTCTTC
TRBD1	TRBJ1-2	few	TRBV12-3/TRBV12-4	CASSLSRDRGRDGYTF	TGTGCCAGCAGCCTCTCCCGGGACAGGGGGCGTGATGGCTACACCTTC
TRBD1	TRBJ2-5	NA	TRBV2	CASSGDRGRQETQYF	TGTGCCAGCAGCGGGGACAGGGGGCGGCAAGAGACCCAGTACTTC
NA	TRBJ2-3	few	TRBV9	CASSVAFGIGTDTQYF	TGTGCCAGCAGCGTAGCTTTCGGCATAGGCACAGATACGCAGTATTTT
TRBD2	TRBJ2-1	many	TRBV7-8	CASSVGLAGGQFF	TGTGCCAGCAGCGTCGGACTAGCTGGGGGCCAGTTCTTC
TRBD1	TRBJ2-5	NA	TRBV11-3	CASSPGGQGGGETQYF	TGTGCCAGCAGCCCCGGAGGACAGGGTGGAGGAGAGACCCAGTACTTC
TRBD1	TRBJ2-5	many	TRBV5-6	CASSLATRGETQYF	TGTGCCAGCAGCTTGGCCACCAGGGGGGAGACCCAGTACTTC
NA	TRBJ2-5	few	TRBV7-9	CASGGVGVTQYF	TGTGCCAGCGGCGGGGTTGGAGTGACCCAGTACTTC
TRBD1	TRBJ1-5	few	TRBV30	CAWSETGGNSNQPQHF	TGTGCCTGGAGCGAGACAGGGGGTAATAGCAATCAGCCCCAGCATTTT
NA	TRBJ1-2	few	TRBV20-1	CSARDSYGYTF	TGCAGTGCTAGAGATTCATATGGCTACACCTTC
NA	TRBJ2-7	NA	TRBV5-5	CASSLVGVGGYEQYF	TGTGCCAGCAGCTTGGTGGGCGTTGGGGGTTACGAGCAGTACTTC
NA	TRBJ2-5	NA	TRBV20-1	CSVIAVDQETQYF	TGCAGTGTCATAGCGGTAGACCAAGAGACCCAGTACTTC
NA	TRBJ1-1	NA	TRBV4-1	CASGPREDLSAEAFF	TGCGCCAGCGGGCCAAGGGAGGACCTTAGTGCTGAAGCTTTCTTT
TRBD1	TRBJ2-1	NA	TRBV7-9	CASRRTGLDNEQFF	TGTGCCAGCAGGCGGACAGGGCTGGACAATGAGCAGTTCTTC
NA	TRBJ2-7	few	TRBV5-5	CASSQDSRTYEQYF	TGTGCCAGCAGCCAAGACAGTCGGACCTACGAGCAGTACTTC
TRBD2	TRBJ2-1	NA	TRBV12-3/TRBV12-4	CASSLSSGVYNEQFF	TGTGCCAGCAGTTTGAGTAGCGGGGTATACAATGAGCAGTTCTTC
NA	TRBJ2-7	few	TRBV7-2	CASSLKGGYEQYF	TGTGCCAGCAGCTTAAAAGGGGGGTACGAGCAGTACTTC
TRBD1	TRBJ2-3	few	TRBV5-5	CASSDDRGRRTDTQYF	TGTGCCAGCAGCGACGACAGGGGACGCCGCACAGATACGCAGTATTTT
TRBD1	TRBJ1-1	NA	TRBV3-1	CASNRQGTEAFF	TGTGCCAGCAATCGACAGGGGACTGAAGCTTTCTTT
NA	TRBJ1-6	NA	TRBV7-9	CASSLGPPGNSPLHF	TGTGCCAGCAGCTTGGGGCCGCCGGGTAATTCACCCCTCCACTTT
NA	TRBJ1-1	NA	TRBV19	CASSRRVEGEAFF	TGTGCCAGTAGTAGACGGGTCGAGGGGGAAGCTTTCTTT
NA	TRBJ1-5	NA	TRBV20-1	CSAWQGDSNQPQHF	TGCAGTGCTTGGCAGGGAGATTCCAATCAGCCCCAGCATTTT
NA	TRBJ1-3	NA	TRBV25-1	CASSEFAGVSGNTIYF	TGTGCCAGCAGTGAATTCGCAGGAGTCTCTGGAAACACCATATATTTT
TRBD1	TRBJ1-5	few	TRBV12-3/TRBV12-4	CASSPQGQGPLHF	TGTGCCAGCAGTCCCCAGGGACAGGGCCCTTTGCATTTT
NA	TRBJ1-1	NA	TRBV29-1	CSVEDKLDPNTEAFF	TGCAGCGTTGAGGATAAGCTGGATCCAAACACTGAAGCTTTCTTT
NA	TRBJ2-1	NA	TRBV12-3/TRBV12-4	CASSSQNPGLSYNEQFF	TGTGCCAGCAGTTCCCAAAACCCAGGCCTCTCCTACAATGAGCAGTTCTTC
NA	TRBJ1-4	many	TRBV27	CASSIGRGMGHEKLFF	TGTGCCAGCTCCATAGGGAGAGGGATGGGTCATGAAAAACTGTTTTTT
NA	TRBJ2-3	NA	TRBV5-6	CASSFQEGWGTDTQYF	TGTGCCAGCAGCTTCCAGGAGGGGTGGGGCACAGATACGCAGTATTTT
NA	TRBJ2-6	many	TRBV3-1	CASTDGQRHSGANVLTF	TGTGCCAGCACCGACGGACAGCGACACTCTGGGGCCAACGTCCTGACTTTC
TRBD1	TRBJ2-2	NA	TRBV5-4	CASSFLFTGVRGELFF	TGTGCCAGCAGCTTTCTCTTCACAGGGGTGCGCGGGGAGCTGTTTTTT
NA	TRBJ1-1	NA	TRBV12-3/TRBV12-4	CASSPPVGGTEAFF	TGTGCCAGCAGTCCCCCGGTTGGAGGCACTGAAGCTTTCTTT
TRBD1	TRBJ1-5	NA	TRBV3-1	CASSLTGTGDQPQHF	TGTGCCAGCAGCCTTACCGGGACAGGGGATCAGCCCCAGCATTTT
TRBD2	TRBJ2-7	many	TRBV5-6	CASSRLAGVSYEQYF	TGTGCCAGCAGCCGACTAGCGGGGGTCTCCTACGAGCAGTACTTC
NA	TRBJ2-3	NA	TRBV5-1	CASSLRTLQSDTQYF	TGCGCCAGCAGCTTAAGGACCCTGCAGTCGGATACGCAGTATTTT
NA	TRBJ2-3	NA	TRBV6-4	CASSEEPTDTQYF	TGTGCCAGCAGTGAAGAGCCCACAGATACGCAGTATTTT
TRBD2	TRBJ2-3	few	TRBV10-3	CAIKRGLAGNTDTQYF	TGTGCCATCAAAAGAGGACTAGCGGGGAACACAGATACGCAGTATTTT
TRBD1	TRBJ2-7	NA	TRBV6-1	CATHTGGAEYEQYF	TGTGCCACCCATACAGGGGGCGCAGAGTACGAGCAGTACTTC
NA	TRBJ2-2	few	TRBV7-9	CASSLAGPWTGELFF	TGTGCCAGCAGCTTAGCGGGGCCTTGGACCGGGGAGCTGTTTTTT
NA	TRBJ1-5	NA	TRBV6-6	CASTIGGRPQHF	TGTGCCAGCACCATAGGAGGTCGGCCCCAGCATTTT
NA	TRBJ2-1	NA	TRBV6-2/TRBV6-3	CASIPSGPNNEQFF	TGTGCCAGCATCCCCAGCGGGCCAAACAATGAGCAGTTCTTC
NA	TRBJ1-5	few	TRBV5-1	CASSLDQGAGQPQHF	TGCGCCAGCAGCTTGGACCAGGGAGCGGGGCAGCCCCAGCATTTT
TRBD1	TRBJ1-1	NA	TRBV30	CAWGQGATEAFF	TGTGCCTGGGGACAGGGAGCCACTGAAGCTTTCTTT
NA	TRBJ2-3	NA	TRBV21-1	CASGQLAGGPRDTQYF	TGTGCCAGCGGCCAACTAGCGGGAGGGCCTCGGGATACGCAGTATTTT
NA	TRBJ1-5	NA	TRBV5-6	CASSLAGKQPQHF	TGTGCCAGCAGCTTGGCAGGGAAACAGCCCCAGCATTTT
NA	TRBJ1-2	NA	TRBV7-9	CASRAQGMANYGYTF	TGTGCCAGCAGAGCCCAGGGTATGGCTAACTATGGCTACACCTTC
NA	TRBJ2-1	NA	TRBV12-3/TRBV12-4	CASSSYPTTHNEQFF	TGTGCCAGCAGTTCGTACCCTACCACACACAATGAGCAGTTCTTC
NA	TRBJ2-4	few	TRBV12-3/TRBV12-4	CASSLAGGTQAKNIQYF	TGTGCCAGCAGTTTAGCTGGCGGGACACAAGCCAAAAACATTCAGTACTTC
NA	TRBJ1-6	few	TRBV27	CASSLAGSDSPLHF	TGTGCCAGCAGTTTAGCAGGGTCAGATTCACCCCTCCACTTT
TRBD1	TRBJ2-1	NA	TRBV5-1	CASSQIGQGRSYNEQFF	TGCGCCAGCAGCCAAATCGGACAGGGGAGATCCTACAATGAGCAGTTCTTC
NA	TRBJ2-1	NA	TRBV7-6	CASSLSEVNEQFF	TGTGCCAGCAGCTTATCCGAGGTAAATGAGCAGTTCTTC
NA	TRBJ2-7	few	TRBV5-1	CASSLVGTGDYEQYF	TGCGCCAGCAGCTTGGTTGGGACGGGGGACTACGAGCAGTACTTC
NA	TRBJ1-3	NA	TRBV20-1	CSAGHSGNTIYF	TGCAGTGCTGGACACTCTGGAAACACCATATATTTT
NA	TRBJ1-1	few	TRBV2	CASTLSSARGEAFF	TGTGCCAGCACCCTGAGCTCAGCTAGAGGTGAAGCTTTCTTT